This T cell receptor (beta chain) is drawn from a study of T-cell reconstitution after alpha-beta-depleted transplantation in children. As to this clonotype: Its antigen is unknown.

The TCRbeta library incorporated unique molecular identifiers. TCRdb fed the PCR reads into MiXCR, producing one record per CDR3 protein. Counted here are about 980,000 distinct CDR3 sequences, around 30% occurring once; the ten biggest clones make up over 25%. The V end was cut by 5 bases, the J end by 6 bases, with 20 bases between. The germline CDR1 and CDR2 sequences are DFQATT and SNEGSKA (reference sequence). The CDR3 totals 15 residues. General study points: The high TCRbeta diversity at day 60 in some patients came from surviving recipient T cells and thymic progenitors. T cells produced anew were the main source of T-cell counts and diversity one year after transplant. Expanded clones from the graft, numbering several hundred, reportedly supplied alpha-beta T cells about two months after transplant.

The receptor's source is a boy younger than two who had a stem cell transplant for SCID, so the T cells may come from the graft donor. J is TRBJ2-1 and V is TRBV20-1, with D perhaps being TRBD1 or TRBD2 (5 bases each). Specimen: PBMCs, mostly from graft donor cells, collected 360 days after TCRalphabeta/CD19-depleted stem cell transplant. This chain's CDR3 is CSARGPAGRSNEQFF. As DNA, the CDR3 is TGCAGTGCTCGGGGACCGGCCGGGCGGTCCAATGAGCAGTTCTTC.